A single sample gave rise to the 9 T cell receptor beta chains below, sequenced in a study of human T cells and chemical hapten exposure. TCRdb re-called the RACE reads with MiXCR, one entry per CDR3 protein. The profile shows tens of thousands of distinct CDR3 sequences, approximately 10% of them singletons. Sample time point: patch test 1, 2 weeks after DPC sensitization. As to treatment: therapeutic diphenylcyclopropenone sensitization with weekly scalp DPC. This specimen was whole blood, taken in connection with sensitization to the hapten diphenylcyclopropenone (DPC). The receptors were gathered from a woman between 55 and 75 years old with alopecia areata. Some clones in this sample may be carry-over from other donors' samples.

The chain combines TRBV3-1 with TRBJ2-7, with 8 positions matching TRBD1. The CDR3 consists of 15 residues. Germline-derived CDR1 and CDR2 are LGHDT and YNNKEL (reference sequence). With V trimmed by 0 bases and J by 3 bases, 4 bases remained unmatched. CDR3 protein: CASSQDPGQDYEQYF. CDR3 coding DNA: TGTGCCAGCAGCCAAGATCCGGGACAGGACTACGAGCAGTACTTC.

V is TRBV29-1 and J is TRBJ1-2; no clear D gene. Germline lookup yields CDR1 SQVTM and CDR2 ANQGSEA. The CDR3 is 11 residues long. V lost 2 bases and J 1 base, leaving 2 bases between the germline ends. The CDR3 here is CSVEINYGYTF. The CDR3 DNA sequence: TGCAGCGTTGAAATTAACTATGGCTACACCTTC.

This clonotype was observed many times. The J gene is TRBJ1-5, the V gene TRBV6-5; no firm D call. The V end lost 6 bases, the J end lost 2 bases, and 8 bases lay between the germline ends. CDR3 length equals 13 residues. Germline lookup yields CDR1 MNHEY and CDR2 SVGAGI. CDR3 in DNA: TGTGCCAGCAGACTTGGTCGCAATCAGCCCCAGCATTTT. It translates to CASRLGRNQPQHF.

This clonotype was detected ten times or more. In DNA form, the CDR3 reads TGCAGTGCTAGGGGGCGCGGCCGGGGGACCCAGTACTTC. Its translation is CSARGRGRGTQYF. V gene TRBV20-1 combines with J gene TRBJ2-5; the D call may be TRBD1 or TRBD2 (5 bases each). CDR3 size: 13 residues. With 3 bases removed from V and 7 bases from J, the gap between germline ends came to 15 bases. The germline V gene has CDR1 DFQATT and CDR2 SNEGSKA (reference sequence).

This clonotype showed up many times. The V call is TRBV12-3 or TRBV12-4, the J call TRBJ1-1; 8 positions agree with TRBD1. This CDR3 has 13 amino acids. V trimming: 4 bases; J trimming: 3 bases; junction bases outside the gene matches: 1. The chain's CDR3 is CASSSQGDTEAFF. In nucleotides, the CDR3 is TGTGCCAGCAGTTCACAGGGGGACACTGAAGCTTTCTTT.

The chain links TRBV29-1 to TRBJ2-1, with TRBD2 matching 14 bases. Germline V gene lookup returns CDR1 SQVTM and CDR2 ANQGSEA. CDR3 size: 16 residues. After removal of 3 bases from V and 4 bases from J, the junction contained 5 bases not matched to a gene. CDR3: CSVETSGGALYNEQFF. The CDR3 DNA reads TGCAGCGTTGAGACTAGCGGGGGGGCCCTATACAATGAGCAGTTCTTC.

This clonotype was observed at least ten times. V is TRBV7-8 and J is TRBJ2-7; 7 bases are shared with TRBD1. This CDR3 spans 14 amino acids. CDR1 and CDR2 (germline): SGHVS, FQNEAQ. The ends lost 5 bases at V and 2 bases at J; junction bases unmatched: 6. The CDR3: CASSRGQMPYEQYF. The CDR3 nucleotides are TGTGCCAGCAGCAGGGGACAGATGCCCTACGAGCAGTACTTC.

The table lists this clonotype with a few counts. The rearrangement joins TRBV6-2 or TRBV6-3 to TRBJ1-2, with 9 bases that match TRBD1. This CDR3 is built from 14 residues. CDR1 MNHEY and CDR2 SVGEGT come from the germline V gene. Germline trimming cut 2 bases from V and 4 bases from J; bases unmatched to any gene: 2. CDR3 loop: CASSYTGGFYGYTF. The DNA for the CDR3 is TGTGCCAGCAGTTACACAGGGGGCTTCTATGGCTACACCTTC.

The chain couples TRBV29-1 to TRBJ1-1, with no clear D. CDR3 length: 12 amino acids. V lost 2 bases, J lost 11 bases, and 15 bases lay in between. Germline CDR1 reads SQVTM; CDR2 reads ANQGSEA. CDR3 region: CSVERSGKGAFF. The DNA of the CDR3 is TGCAGCGTTGAAAGGAGTGGAAAAGGGGCTTTCTTT.